The clone carrying this T cell receptor (beta chain) was found once. Following RNA extraction, reverse transcription yielded cDNA that acted as the sequencing template. Sequencing was performed with immunoSEQ multiplex PCR; in TCRdb, only in-frame clones are kept and a portion is missing. The data contain 150,000 to 200,000 clones, more than 55% of them singletons. Documented treatment: oral pan-JAK inhibitor, 5-10 mg twice daily. Lesional scalp punch biopsies and peripheral blood were collected from alopecia areata patients. The data were taken from a study of CD8+ T cells in alopecia areata. CDR1 and CDR2 from the germline V gene are GTSNPN and SVGIG (reference sequence). V lost 7 bases and J lost 0; bases outside the gene matches: 9. There are 17 residues in the CDR3.

The sample was CD4+ T cells sorted from blood, taken between weeks 47 and 50, from a patient treated with tofacitinib. The sequence came from a human donor with alopecia areata. The chain employs TRBV30 and TRBJ2-6; 10 bases agree with TRBD1. The CDR3 DNA sequence: TGTGCCTCACCTGGGGACAGGGGAAACTCTGGGGCCAACGTCCTGACTTTC. Amino acid sequence: CASPGDRGNSGANVLTF.